The 15 T cell receptor beta chains in this list originate from one sample, sequenced in a study of OX40 agonist ivuxolimab in advanced cancers. Sequenced by immunoSEQ multiplex PCR; TCRdb stores in-frame clones only, minus some. The sample holds 50,000 or so clones, approximately 92% seen once. Sequenced material: CD4+ or CD8+ T cells sorted from blood, taken in a trial of the OX40 agonist ivuxolimab. The origin of the receptors is an adult with an advanced solid tumor such as melanoma, head and neck, liver or kidney cancer.

The chain has TRBV29-1 and TRBJ2-5, with 9 positions matching TRBD2. Germline assignment: CDR1 SQVTM and CDR2 ANQGSEA. V was clipped by 0 bases and J by 5 bases; unmatched bases: 10. The CDR3 is 16 amino acids. The CDR3 loop reads CSVEDWPSGKQETQYF. The CDR3 DNA reads as TGCAGCGTTGAAGATTGGCCTAGCGGGAAACAGGAGACCCAGTACTTC.

This clone was detected a few times. This chain joins TRBV6-4 and TRBJ2-3; 7 nucleotides agree with TRBD1. Per the germline V gene, CDR1 is MRHNA and CDR2 is SNTAGT. V was clipped by 0 bases and J by 4 bases; unmatched bases: 1. The CDR3 length is 14 residues. The CDR3 region is CASSDSQGADTQYF. DNA of the CDR3: TGTGCCAGCAGTGACTCCCAGGGGGCAGATACGCAGTATTTT.

V usage is TRBV18 and J usage is TRBJ2-7; D gene ambiguous. Germline loops: CDR1 KGHSH, CDR2 LQKENI. The CDR3 runs to 16 residues. V shed 0 bases and J shed 3 bases, with 15 bases lying between them. The CDR3 DNA reads TGTGCCAGCTCACCACCGGATGGCGGAACCTTCTACGAGCAGTACTTC. It codes for CASSPPDGGTFYEQYF.

Here the CDR3 reads CASSQEGEGTEAFF. CDR3 nucleotide sequence: TGCGCCAGCAGCCAAGAAGGTGAGGGGACTGAAGCTTTCTTT. V usage is TRBV4-1 and J usage is TRBJ1-1; the D gene is possibly TRBD1 (5 bases). Per the germline V gene, CDR1 is MGHRA and CDR2 is YSYEKL. The CDR3 runs 14 residues. Trimming took off 0 bases at V and 5 bases at J, with 10 bases between the two ends.

The genes are TRBV7-6 and TRBJ2-7; weak D call: TRBD2 (5 bases). The V end was cut by 2 bases, the J end by 1 base, with 9 bases between. Germline V gene sequence: CDR1 SGHVS, CDR2 FNYEAQ. The CDR3 spans 14 residues. The CDR3 region has the DNA TGTGCCAGCAGCTTACGCGGGCAGTCCTACGAGCAGTACTTC. Encoded protein: CASSLRGQSYEQYF.

The table lists this clone with a count of one. CDR3 protein: CASTGLAGGEQFF. The DNA for the CDR3 is TGTGCCAGCACCGGACTAGCGGGAGGTGAGCAGTTCTTC. V is TRBV27 and J is TRBJ2-1; 14 positions agree with TRBD2. In germline, CDR1 is MNHEY, CDR2 SMNVEV (reference sequence). V shed 7 bases, J shed 9 bases, and the junction held 2 bases outside the gene matches. The CDR3 has 13 amino acids.

This rearrangement joins TRBV11-2 to TRBJ2-7, with 9 bases aligning to TRBD2. Germline values: CDR1 SGHAT, CDR2 FQNNGV. The CDR3 covers 14 residues. Trimming cost V 1 base and J 3 bases; bases outside gene matches: 1. The CDR3 region has the DNA TGTGCCAGCAGCTTAGTGACTAGCGGCTACGAGCAGTACTTC. It encodes CASSLVTSGYEQYF.

The chain links TRBV19 to TRBJ2-5, with D perhaps TRBD1 (7 bases). V shed 1 base and J shed 3 bases, with 18 bases lying between them. Germline CDR1 LNHDA, CDR2 SQIVND (reference sequence). The CDR3 spans 17 residues. CDR3 residues: CASSIVGGGSWEETQYF. The CDR3 region has the DNA TGTGCCAGTAGTATAGTTGGAGGGGGCTCATGGGAAGAGACCCAGTACTTC.

J is TRBJ2-1 and V is TRBV4-1, with 8 bases lining up with TRBD2. V gave up 5 bases and J gave up 9 bases; unmatched junction bases: 12. The CDR3 extends over 15 amino acids. CDR1 and CDR2 from the germline V gene are MGHRA and YSYEKL. The CDR3 protein is CASSTGGGRLSEQFF. In DNA form, the CDR3 reads TGCGCCAGCAGCACCGGGGGCGGGAGGCTCAGTGAGCAGTTCTTC.

This clone was seen only a few times. The rearrangement links TRBV19 to TRBJ2-3; D perhaps matches TRBD2 (5 bases). Germline V gene data show CDR1 as LNHDA and CDR2 as SQIVND (reference sequence). This CDR3 region has 15 residues. The germline V and J ends were trimmed by 6 bases and 2 bases, with 15 bases remaining between them. CDR3 nucleotides: TGTGCCAGTAGCCGTTCTGAGGGAGACACAGATACGCAGTATTTT. Protein sequence: CASSRSEGDTDTQYF.

The V call is TRBV4-1, the J call TRBJ1-4; TRBD1 agrees at 9 bases. Germline V gives CDR1 MGHRA, CDR2 YSYEKL. The CDR3 spans 16 residues. The V gene end was trimmed by 4 bases and the J gene end by 5 bases; junction bases not matched to a gene: 8. Here the CDR3 DNA reads TGCGCCAGCAGCCTAACTCCCGGGACAGGGAATGAAAAACTGTTTTTT. The encoded protein is CASSLTPGTGNEKLFF.

The V and J genes are TRBV5-1 and TRBJ2-5; TRBD1 might be the D (6 bases). Germline assignment: CDR1 SGHRS and CDR2 YFSETQ. Trimming removed 3 bases at V and 2 bases at J, with 11 bases between. The CDR3 sequence is 14 residues long. CDR3 residues: CASSSWTAQETQYF. The CDR3 region has the DNA TGCGCCAGCAGCTCCTGGACAGCACAAGAGACCCAGTACTTC.

The chain is built from TRBV7-6 and TRBJ2-3; D remains ambiguous. The CDR3 loop spans 13 amino acids. Per germline, CDR1 SGHVS and CDR2 FNYEAQ. The V gene lost 1 base and the J gene lost 2 bases, with 4 bases spanning the gap. The CDR3 sequence is CASSLGITDTQYF. Here the CDR3 DNA reads TGTGCCAGCAGCTTAGGAATCACAGATACGCAGTATTTT.

The chain has TRBV6-1 and TRBJ2-3, with 10 bases aligning to TRBD2. Germline V gives CDR1 MNHNS, CDR2 SASEGT. Unmatched junction bases numbered 6, after V lost 4 bases and J lost 2 bases. The CDR3 runs 16 residues. The CDR3 sequence: CASSARLAGLTDTQYF. The CDR3 nucleotides read TGTGCCAGCAGTGCCCGACTAGCGGGCCTCACAGATACGCAGTATTTT.

The J gene is TRBJ1-1, the V gene TRBV11-2, with D perhaps matching TRBD1 (6 bases). CDR1 is SGHAT, CDR2 FQNNGV, per germline. V lost 1 base, J lost 3 bases, and 15 bases lay in between. The CDR3 sequence is 16 residues long. DNA of the CDR3: TGTGCCAGCAGCTTAGCGATTGGGGGCCAGGACACTGAAGCTTTCTTT. It encodes CASSLAIGGQDTEAFF.